Listed below are T cell receptor beta chains from one sample, sequenced in a study of blood T cell repertoires in COVID-19. Produced via immunoSEQ multiplex PCR; TCRdb's table is partial and in-frame only. The sample carries roughly 350,000 clones, about nine tenths recorded once. The sample taken for sequencing was peripheral blood. These receptors all stem from a woman in her seventies with COVID-19, enrolled during active disease. Each CDR3 is given without its conserved first and last residue. Fields, in order: V gene, CDR3 protein.

>TRBV9
ASSVVRRSNEKLF
>TRBV3-1/TRBV3-2
ASSQPGLALEDEQF
>TRBV3-1/TRBV3-2
ASSPGLAGTYEQY
>TRBV24-1
ATSDSRTGTDTQY
>TRBV11-2
ASSLGAVQETQY
>TRBV27
ASSLGGTEQY
>TRBV5-1
ASSLSTGTQETQY
>TRBV5-1
ASRPSTAGNTIY
>TRBV3-1/TRBV3-2
ASSRKAGGTDTQY
>TRBV9
ASSAHLESDGYT
>TRBV7-2
ASSLGPSGYTQY
>TRBV27
ASSPDRVAYEQY
>TRBV18
ASSPSAGGGNQPQH
>TRBV2
AKQGGSEKLF
>TRBV28
ASSSSDRDTEAF
>TRBV14
ASSRSGGGVNSPLH
>TRBV27
ASSFFPGNYGYT
>TRBV25-1
ASSEPDRAYEQY
>TRBV7-9
ASREGIGQGDTEAF
>TRBV19
AVSGNHMPQH
>TRBV24-1
ATSEKGQGAREQY
>TRBV5-8
ASSLVGLASDTQY